This T cell receptor (beta chain) came from a study of blood T cell repertoires in COVID-19. Across the study: Material from acute and convalescent COVID-19 was sourced from the United States, Italy and Spain. T cells, B-cell-depleted T cells, or PBMCs provided the cDNA or gDNA that served as material.

Germline trimming cut 4 bases from V and 1 base from J; bases unmatched to any gene: 2. The CDR3 covers 14 residues. Germline values: CDR1 SGHRS, CDR2 YFSETQ. As processed by the authors: The authors estimated nucleated cell counts from reference gene primer amplification. Data came from immunoSEQ multiplex PCR; TCRdb stores just in-frame clones and leaves some out. The D gene and trimming were derived from the DNA, and the V and J assignments and clone size from that table. The sample holds roughly 250,000 clones, around 89% seen once. This clone was seen once. J is TRBJ2-3 and V is TRBV5-1; TRBD2 matches 8 bases. Material for sequencing was peripheral blood. This receptor was identified in a woman in her 40s who had recovered from COVID-19. CDR3 DNA: TGCGCCAGCAGCCCCGGGGGGGGCACAGATACGCAGTATTTT. It translates to CASSPGGGTDTQYF.